This is a list of T cell receptor beta chains from one sample in a study of T cells in pancreatic ductal adenocarcinoma. Some clones are missing from TCRdb's copy, which holds only in-frame ones; the method was immunoSEQ multiplex PCR. Of 8,500 to 9,500 clones in the sample, roughly 89% were seen once. The sample comprised PBMCs. All receptors derive from a human donor with pancreatic ductal adenocarcinoma. The CDR3 runs from the conserved cysteine through the conserved F or W. D genes are given only for firm matches. Clone size is given for some rows only: seen once, a few or many times, or a class if the clone is expanded.

J: TRBJ1-6; D: -; V: TRBV5-6; size: -; CDR3: CASRETSSYNSPLHF; DNA: TGTGCCAGCAGGGAGACGAGCTCCTATAATTCACCCCTCCACTTT
J: TRBJ2-7; D: -; V: TRBV2; size: -; CDR3: CASSEQGIPYEQYF; DNA: TGTGCCAGCAGTGAACAGGGTATTCCCTACGAGCAGTACTTC
J: TRBJ2-2; D: -; V: TRBV30; size: -; CDR3: CAWRATGELFF; DNA: TGTGCCTGGAGGGCCACCGGGGAGCTGTTTTTT
J: TRBJ1-1; D: TRBD1; V: TRBV7-2; size: -; CDR3: CASSLRTGPEAFF; DNA: TGTGCCAGCAGCTTAAGGACAGGGCCAGAAGCTTTCTTT
J: TRBJ2-5; D: -; V: TRBV4-2; size: -; CDR3: CASSLDSAQGRETQYF; DNA: TGTGCCAGCAGCCTTGATTCTGCACAGGGGAGGGAGACCCAGTACTTC
J: TRBJ2-1; D: TRBD2; V: TRBV19; size: -; CDR3: CASSKGLGNEQFF; DNA: TGTGCCAGTAGTAAGGGACTAGGAAATGAGCAGTTCTTC
J: TRBJ2-7; D: -; V: TRBV7-9; size: -; CDR3: CASSLLRGDIGYEQYF; DNA: TGTGCCAGCAGCTTATTAAGGGGTGACATTGGATACGAGCAGTACTTC
J: TRBJ2-7; D: -; V: TRBV4-1; size: -; CDR3: CASSQGASATYEQYF; DNA: TGCGCCAGCAGCCAAGGGGCTAGCGCCACTTACGAGCAGTACTTC
J: TRBJ2-3; D: TRBD2; V: TRBV10-3; size: -; CDR3: CAISPGLAGGGDTQYF; DNA: TGTGCCATCAGCCCCGGACTAGCGGGAGGCGGAGATACGCAGTATTTT
J: TRBJ2-5; D: -; V: TRBV5-1; size: once; CDR3: CASSRDTDQETQYF; DNA: TGCGCCAGCAGCCGGGACACCGACCAAGAGACCCAGTACTTC
J: TRBJ1-1; D: -; V: TRBV5-4; size: once; CDR3: CASSFGAPMNTEAFF; DNA: TGTGCCAGCAGCTTTGGAGCACCTATGAACACTGAAGCTTTCTTT
J: TRBJ2-2; D: -; V: TRBV7-8; size: few; CDR3: CASSLGQNTGELFF; DNA: TGTGCCAGCAGCTTAGGACAGAACACCGGGGAGCTGTTTTTT
J: TRBJ2-3; D: TRBD1; V: TRBV11-3; size: -; CDR3: CASSAGQGTSTDTQYF; DNA: TGTGCCAGCAGCGCAGGACAGGGGACGAGCACAGATACGCAGTATTTT
J: TRBJ1-6; D: -; V: TRBV5-6; size: -; CDR3: CASSSPAGNNSPLHF; DNA: TGTGCCAGCAGCTCTCCGGCGGGGAATAATTCACCCCTCCACTTT
J: TRBJ1-1; D: TRBD1; V: TRBV5-5; size: -; CDR3: CASSRALFLRDRGTEAFF; DNA: TGTGCCAGCAGTAGGGCCTTATTCCTGAGGGACAGGGGCACTGAAGCTTTCTTT
J: TRBJ2-7; D: TRBD1; V: TRBV5-5; size: -; CDR3: CASSLAGGHYEQYF; DNA: TGTGCCAGCAGCTTGGCAGGGGGCCACTACGAGCAGTACTTC
J: TRBJ1-2; D: TRBD1; V: TRBV6-6; size: -; CDR3: CASSYHRQGSNYGYTF; DNA: TGTGCCAGCAGTTACCACCGACAGGGCTCTAACTATGGCTACACCTTC
J: TRBJ2-1; D: TRBD2; V: TRBV6-1; size: once; CDR3: CASGGTSGYNEQFF; DNA: TGTGCCAGCGGCGGGACTAGCGGGTACAATGAGCAGTTCTTC
J: TRBJ2-3; D: TRBD2; V: TRBV30; size: -; CDR3: CASIAGSTDTQYF; DNA: TGTGCCTCCATAGCGGGATCCACAGATACGCAGTATTTT
J: TRBJ2-1; D: TRBD1; V: TRBV29-1; size: -; CDR3: CSVEQGADNEQFF; DNA: TGCAGCGTTGAACAGGGGGCGGACAATGAGCAGTTCTTC
J: TRBJ1-6; D: -; V: TRBV5-1; size: -; CDR3: CASSFAGVDSPLHF; DNA: TGCGCCAGCAGCTTCGCAGGGGTGGACTCACCCCTCCACTTT
J: TRBJ1-2; D: TRBD1; V: TRBV7-2; size: once; CDR3: CASSLAGGDYGYTF; DNA: TGTGCCAGCAGCTTAGCAGGGGGCGACTATGGCTACACCTTC
J: TRBJ2-4; D: TRBD2; V: TRBV6-1; size: -; CDR3: CASSEGLAGVGNIQYF; DNA: TGTGCCAGCAGTGAAGGGCTAGCGGGAGTTGGAAACATTCAGTACTTC
J: TRBJ2-7; D: -; V: TRBV11-3; size: -; CDR3: CASSLGLIFGSEQYF; DNA: TGTGCCAGCAGCTTAGGGTTAATATTCGGGAGCGAGCAGTACTTC
J: TRBJ1-1; D: TRBD1; V: TRBV28; size: -; CDR3: CASTMGQTNTEAFF; DNA: TGTGCCAGCACCATGGGACAGACGAACACTGAAGCTTTCTTT
J: TRBJ2-7; D: -; V: TRBV5-3; size: -; CDR3: CARSCPIEQYF; DNA: TGTGCCAGAAGCTGTCCCATCGAGCAGTACTTC
J: TRBJ2-1; D: TRBD1; V: TRBV5-1; size: -; CDR3: CASSFRQGQNEQFF; DNA: TGCGCCAGCAGCTTCCGACAGGGGCAAAATGAGCAGTTCTTC
J: TRBJ2-1; D: TRBD2; V: TRBV5-4; size: -; CDR3: CASSPRGSGRNEQFF; DNA: TGTGCCAGCAGCCCTCGCGGTAGCGGGAGGAATGAGCAGTTCTTC
J: TRBJ2-2; D: -; V: TRBV10-1; size: once; CDR3: CASSEFFRGATGELFF; DNA: TGCGCCAGCAGTGAGTTCTTTCGGGGGGCGACCGGGGAGCTGTTTTTT
J: TRBJ2-3; D: -; V: TRBV7-3; size: -; CDR3: CASSLVGGSTDTQYF; DNA: TGTGCCAGCAGCTTAGTGGGGGGTAGCACAGATACGCAGTATTTT
J: TRBJ2-7; D: TRBD1; V: TRBV19; size: -; CDR3: CASSVTGGDVLSEQYF; DNA: TGTGCCAGTAGCGTGACAGGGGGCGACGTTCTTTCCGAGCAGTACTTC
J: TRBJ2-1; D: TRBD2; V: TRBV7-8; size: -; CDR3: CASSRHSGGNEQFF; DNA: TGTGCCAGCAGCCGACATAGCGGGGGCAATGAGCAGTTCTTC
J: TRBJ2-7; D: -; V: TRBV7-3; size: -; CDR3: CASSLAVPFTPPGEQYF; DNA: TGTGCCAGCAGCTTAGCAGTCCCGTTCACGCCTCCTGGCGAGCAGTACTTC
J: TRBJ2-3; D: TRBD1; V: TRBV19; size: -; CDR3: CASSTGQATDTQYF; DNA: TGTGCCAGTAGTACGGGACAGGCCACAGATACGCAGTATTTT
J: TRBJ1-4; D: -; V: TRBV18; size: -; CDR3: CASSPGPVLNEKLFF; DNA: TGTGCCAGCTCACCTGGCCCTGTCCTTAATGAAAAACTGTTTTTT
J: TRBJ2-5; D: TRBD2; V: TRBV28; size: -; CDR3: CASSLAGGLGETQYF; DNA: TGTGCCAGTTCACTAGCGGGAGGGCTCGGAGAGACCCAGTACTTC
J: TRBJ2-7; D: -; V: TRBV9; size: -; CDR3: CASSVEGGPYEQYF; DNA: TGTGCCAGCAGCGTGGAGGGTGGCCCCTACGAGCAGTACTTC
J: TRBJ1-4; D: -; V: TRBV28; size: -; CDR3: CASISGGLGEKLFF; DNA: TGTGCCAGCATATCAGGAGGGTTGGGAGAAAAACTGTTTTTT
J: TRBJ2-7; D: TRBD1; V: TRBV2; size: -; CDR3: CASSLQGAFSYEQYF; DNA: TGTGCCAGCAGTTTACAGGGGGCGTTTTCTTACGAGCAGTACTTC
J: TRBJ2-3; D: -; V: TRBV29-1; size: -; CDR3: CSVVPTPSTDTQYF; DNA: TGCAGCGTTGTCCCTACCCCTAGCACAGATACGCAGTATTTT
J: TRBJ2-5; D: -; V: TRBV19; size: -; CDR3: CASSGLSRAETQYF; DNA: TGTGCCAGTAGTGGGCTCAGCAGGGCTGAGACCCAGTACTTC
J: TRBJ2-3; D: TRBD2; V: TRBV5-1; size: -; CDR3: CASSPFLAEVRTDTQYF; DNA: TGCGCCAGCAGCCCCTTTCTAGCGGAAGTCCGTACAGATACGCAGTATTTT
J: TRBJ1-2; D: TRBD1; V: TRBV18; size: -; CDR3: CASSPWTGGYGYTF; DNA: TGTGCCAGCTCACCCTGGACAGGGGGCTATGGCTACACCTTC
J: TRBJ2-3; D: TRBD1; V: TRBV5-1; size: -; CDR3: CASSWDSLSDTQYF; DNA: TGCGCCAGCAGCTGGGACAGTCTCTCAGATACGCAGTATTTT
J: TRBJ1-1; D: -; V: TRBV28; size: -; CDR3: CASSLYEQLDTEAFF; DNA: TGTGCCAGCAGTTTATACGAACAGCTTGACACTGAAGCTTTCTTT
J: TRBJ2-3; D: TRBD1; V: TRBV7-7; size: once; CDR3: CASSPGTGNTDTQYF; DNA: TGTGCTAGCAGCCCCGGGACAGGAAACACAGATACGCAGTATTTT
J: TRBJ2-2; D: TRBD2; V: TRBV5-8; size: -; CDR3: CASSRLRGANTGELFF; DNA: TGTGCCAGCAGCCGGCTCCGGGGGGCGAACACCGGGGAGCTGTTTTTT
J: TRBJ1-5; D: -; V: TRBV7-9; size: few; CDR3: CASSIPGSNQPQHF; DNA: TGTGCCAGCAGCATCCCAGGAAGCAATCAGCCCCAGCATTTT
J: TRBJ2-2; D: TRBD2; V: TRBV28; size: -; CDR3: CAIPASGSNTGELFF; DNA: TGTGCCATCCCGGCTAGCGGGTCGAACACCGGGGAGCTGTTTTTT
J: TRBJ2-7; D: -; V: TRBV6-6; size: -; CDR3: CASSRGGPASYEQYF; DNA: TGTGCCAGCAGCCGAGGCGGCCCGGCCTCCTACGAGCAGTACTTC
J: TRBJ1-4; D: TRBD1; V: TRBV4-3; size: -; CDR3: CASSQDTTGDEKLFF; DNA: TGCGCCAGCAGCCAAGATACGACAGGGGATGAAAAACTGTTTTTT
J: TRBJ1-1; D: -; V: TRBV28; size: -; CDR3: CASSLELGNLNTEAFF; DNA: TGTGCCAGCAGTTTAGAGCTCGGGAATCTGAACACTGAAGCTTTCTTT
J: TRBJ2-4; D: TRBD2; V: TRBV6-4; size: -; CDR3: CASSERLAGNIQYF; DNA: TGTGCCAGCAGTGAAAGACTAGCGGGAAACATTCAGTACTTC
J: TRBJ1-3; D: TRBD1; V: TRBV9; size: -; CDR3: CASSLGPNPGQGLGGNTIYF; DNA: TGTGCCAGCAGCCTAGGCCCCAACCCGGGACAGGGTCTCGGTGGAAACACCATATATTTT